In this sample, the clone carrying this T cell receptor beta chain turned up many times. Its target is not known. A nucleotide was unread or ambiguous, so the corresponding amino acid is written X. This CDR3 has 15 residues. The data belong to a study of T cells in localized non-small cell lung cancer. Study-wide findings and caveats: A higher density of T cells in blood coincided with extended overall survival. Because only a single region of the tumor was sequenced, heterogeneity remains possible.

Method: immunoSEQ multiplex PCR; TCRdb's copy keeps in-frame clones and lacks some. This table has approximately 6,400 clones, around 41% appearing once. This specimen consisted of lung tumor tissue, obtained before any cancer treatment. V usage is TRBV8-2 and J usage is TRBJ2-7. TRBV8-2 constitutes a pseudogene. This clonotype was sampled from a woman between 35 and 70 years old with stage II squamous cell lung carcinoma. Written as DNA, the CDR3 is TGTGCCAGCAGTCCCACTTTCAGRGGGTCCTACGAGCAGTACTTC. It encodes CASSPTFXGSYEQYF. The CDR3 as a whole reads CASSPTFRGSYEQYF.